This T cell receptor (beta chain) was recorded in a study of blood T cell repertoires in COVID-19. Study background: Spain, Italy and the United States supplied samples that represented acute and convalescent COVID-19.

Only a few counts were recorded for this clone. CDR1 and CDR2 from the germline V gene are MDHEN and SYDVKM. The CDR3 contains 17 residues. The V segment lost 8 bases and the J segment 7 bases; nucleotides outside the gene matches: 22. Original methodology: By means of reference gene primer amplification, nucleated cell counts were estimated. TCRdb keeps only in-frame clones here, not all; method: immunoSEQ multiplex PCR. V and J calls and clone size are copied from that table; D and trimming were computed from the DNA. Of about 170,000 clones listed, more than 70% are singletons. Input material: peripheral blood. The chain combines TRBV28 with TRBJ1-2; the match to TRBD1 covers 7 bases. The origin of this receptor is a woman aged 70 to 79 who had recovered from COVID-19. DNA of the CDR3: TGTGCCAGCCCACCCAACAGGGGAATTCACTCCGGGCGTGGCTACACCTTC. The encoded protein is CASPPNRGIHSGRGYTF.